The 9 T cell receptor beta chains below were found in one sample sequenced in a study of cytomegalovirus exposure and HLA in healthy donors. Here immunoSEQ multiplex PCR was the method, and the copy in TCRdb shows in-frame clones only, minus some. The data contain around 150,000 clones, roughly four fifths of them singletons. Sequencing was carried out using PBMCs. These receptors were collected from a man between 25 and 39 years old in good health and CMV-seropositive.

The chain employs TRBV6-5 and TRBJ1-2; D may be TRBD1 (5 bases). The germline gives CDR1 MNHEY, CDR2 SVGAGI. CDR3 length: 15 residues. The V end lost 2 bases, the J end lost 4 bases, and 14 bases lay between the germline ends. CDR3 loop: CASSYETGLGYGYTF. CDR3 nucleotide sequence: TGTGCCAGCAGTTACGAAACGGGACTCGGCTATGGCTACACCTTC.

The chain links TRBV18 to TRBJ2-7; 10 nucleotides line up with TRBD2. V gave up 3 bases and J gave up 3 bases; unmatched junction bases: 8. This CDR3 is built from 16 residues. CDR1 and CDR2 from the germline V gene are KGHSH and LQKENI. The CDR3 loop reads CASSPPGLANRYEQYF. CDR3 DNA: TGTGCCAGCTCACCCCCGGGACTAGCGAACCGCTACGAGCAGTACTTC.

V usage is TRBV14 and J usage is TRBJ1-3, with D possibly TRBD1 on 5 matching bases. Germline assignment: CDR1 SGHDN and CDR2 FVKESK. The CDR3 loop spans 20 amino acids. Between the trimmed V and J ends, which lost 0 bases and 0 bases, there was a span of 21 bases. CDR3 amino acids: CASSQDLVGGGAISGNTIYF. In DNA form, the CDR3 reads TGTGCCAGCAGCCAAGATCTGGTCGGGGGAGGGGCTATCTCTGGAAACACCATATATTTT.

This clone was recorded once. This chain connects TRBV2 to TRBJ2-3; a possible D gene is TRBD1 (6 bases). Trimming cost V 8 bases and J 9 bases, with 18 bases left between them. This CDR3 is 13 amino acids long. Germline V gene sequence: CDR1 SNHLY, CDR2 FYNNEI. The CDR3, as DNA: TGTGCCAGCGTTTTCTCACCAAGGGGGACGCAGTATTTT. This encodes CASVFSPRGTQYF.

J is TRBJ2-5 and V is TRBV28; 9 positions match TRBD1. Germline values: CDR1 MDHEN, CDR2 SYDVKM. The V segment lost 4 bases and the J segment 7 bases; nucleotides outside the gene matches: 7. The length of the CDR3 is 14 residues. The DNA for the CDR3 is TGTGCCAGCAGTTACACAGGGGGCGACGGGACCCAGTACTTC. It specifies CASSYTGGDGTQYF.

V and J are TRBV18 and TRBJ2-2, with 8 nucleotides matching TRBD2. This CDR3 contains 18 residues. The germline V gene encodes CDR1 KGHSH and CDR2 LQKENI. With V trimmed by 3 bases and J by 4 bases, 13 bases remained unmatched. The CDR3 DNA is TGTGCCAGCTCACCGTATAGACCCGGGGGGGACGGCACCGGGGAGCTGTTTTTT. This encodes CASSPYRPGGDGTGELFF.

Details on this clone: The sample contains more than one DNA sequence encoding this CDR3. The gene calls are TRBV5-1 and TRBJ2-1, with 8 bases that match TRBD2. Losses at the gene ends were 4 bases for V and 1 base for J; bases not matched to a gene: 4. Germline V gives CDR1 SGHRS, CDR2 YFSETQ. The length of the CDR3 is 15 residues. The CDR3 loop is CASSPTSGSYNEQFF. The CDR3, as DNA: TGCGCCAGCAGCCCTACTAGCGGATCCTACAATGAGCAGTTCTTC.

The chain links TRBV21-1 to TRBJ1-5; the DNA was not used to check the table's D call, TRBD1. TRBV21-1 is a documented pseudogene. There are 18 residues in the CDR3. CDR3 protein: CASSITGTGGASNQPQHF. In DNA form, the CDR3 reads TGTGCCAGCAGCATAACCGGGACAGGGGGAGCCAGCAATCAGCCCCAGCATTTT.

The chain is built from TRBV5-4 and TRBJ1-1, with a possible D match to TRBD1 (5 bases). The ends were cut back, 0 bases at V and 1 base at J, with 10 bases in the middle. Germline values: CDR1 SGHNT, CDR2 YYREEE (reference sequence). The CDR3 has 15 amino acids. Here the CDR3 DNA reads TGTGCCAGCAGCTTGGGACAGCACCGGAACACTGAAGCTTTCTTT. The encoded protein is CASSLGQHRNTEAFF.